The present TCR beta chain was sequenced within a study of blood T cell repertoires in COVID-19. V lost 1 base and J 4 bases, leaving 14 bases between the germline ends. CDR3 length equals 16 residues. Germline CDR1 reads LNHDA; CDR2 reads SQIVND (reference sequence). Sequencing used immunoSEQ multiplex PCR; TCRdb keeps in-frame clones, though not all of them. Here the sample spans about 260,000 clones, about 87% being singletons. The clonotype was recovered from a man in his sixties who had recovered from COVID-19. The sample comprised peripheral blood. This chain links TRBV19 with TRBJ1-5; maybe TRBD1 (5 bases). The DNA of the CDR3 is TGTGCCAGTAGTATAGGCGTCCAGGGAAATAATCAGCCCCAGCATTTT. This gives the protein CASSIGVQGNNQPQHF.